Reported below is one T cell receptor beta chain. This sample is part of a study of blood T cells in healthy people across ages. The junction had 6 bases not matched to a gene; V was cut back by 5 bases and J by 0 bases. Germline CDR1 reads MNHNY; CDR2 reads SVGAGI (reference sequence). There are 16 residues in the CDR3. Sample-barcoded 5' priming and a J-beta primer mix drove a second PCR of 7 to 11 cycles. In TCRdb, the 5' RACE reads were re-called with MiXCR into one record per CDR3 protein. This sample carries approximately 790,000 distinct CDR3 sequences, roughly 60% of them seen once, and the ten largest clones take 25% to 35%.

V usage is TRBV6-6 and J usage is TRBJ2-1; TRBD1 agrees at 8 bases. Input material: blood. This clonotype originated in a man younger than 45 in good health. The CDR3 sequence is CASSGGQGLSYNEQFF. DNA of the CDR3: TGTGCCAGCAGTGGTGGACAGGGCCTCTCCTACAATGAGCAGTTCTTC.